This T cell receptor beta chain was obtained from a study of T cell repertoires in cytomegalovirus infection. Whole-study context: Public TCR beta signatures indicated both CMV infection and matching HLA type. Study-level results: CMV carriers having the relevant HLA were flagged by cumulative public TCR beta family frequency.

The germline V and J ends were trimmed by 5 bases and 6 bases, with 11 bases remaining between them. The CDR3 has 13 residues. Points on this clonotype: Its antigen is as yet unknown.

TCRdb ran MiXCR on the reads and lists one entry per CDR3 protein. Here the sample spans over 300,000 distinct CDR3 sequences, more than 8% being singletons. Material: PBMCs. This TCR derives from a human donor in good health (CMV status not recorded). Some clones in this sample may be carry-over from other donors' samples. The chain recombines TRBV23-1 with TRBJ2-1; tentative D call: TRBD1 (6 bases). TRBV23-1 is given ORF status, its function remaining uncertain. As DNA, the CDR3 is TGCGCCAGCAGTTGGGGACAAACCAATGAGCAGTTCTTC. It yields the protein CASSWGQTNEQFF.